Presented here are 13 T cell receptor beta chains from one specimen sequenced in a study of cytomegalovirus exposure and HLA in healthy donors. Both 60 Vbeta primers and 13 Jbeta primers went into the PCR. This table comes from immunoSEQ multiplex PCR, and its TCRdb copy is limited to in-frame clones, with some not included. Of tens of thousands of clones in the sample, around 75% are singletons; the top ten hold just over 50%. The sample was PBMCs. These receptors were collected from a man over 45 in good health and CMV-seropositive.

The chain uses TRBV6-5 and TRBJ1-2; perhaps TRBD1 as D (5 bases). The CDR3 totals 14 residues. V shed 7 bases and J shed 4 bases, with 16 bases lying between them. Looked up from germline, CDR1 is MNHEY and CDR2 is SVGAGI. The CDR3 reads CASNSPTRGYGYTF. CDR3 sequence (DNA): TGTGCCAGCAATTCGCCGACTAGGGGCTATGGCTACACCTTC.

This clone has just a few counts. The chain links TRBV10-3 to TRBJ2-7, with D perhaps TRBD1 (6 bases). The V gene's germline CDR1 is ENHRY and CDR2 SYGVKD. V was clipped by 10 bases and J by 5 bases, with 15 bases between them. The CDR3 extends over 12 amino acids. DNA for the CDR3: TGTGCCACCCGACAGGTTTATAACGAGCAGTACTTC. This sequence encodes CATRQVYNEQYF.

The CDR3 sequence: CASAPRFKETQYF. As DNA, the CDR3 is TGTGCCAGCGCCCCCAGGTTTAAAGAGACCCAGTACTTC. The rearrangement links TRBV2 to TRBJ2-5; D not resolved. The V and J ends lost 8 bases and 3 bases respectively, with 13 bases between them. In germline, CDR1 is SNHLY, CDR2 FYNNEI. The CDR3 spans 13 residues.

CDR3 sequence: CANSLQGAPGEAQYF. DNA of the CDR3: TGTGCCAACAGTTTACAGGGGGCGCCTGGGGAGGCCCAGTACTTC. J is TRBJ2-5 and V is TRBV15; TRBD1 matches at 9 bases. Trimming cost V 10 bases and J 9 bases; bases outside gene matches: 18. This CDR3 has 15 residues. In germline, CDR1 is LNHNV, CDR2 YYDKDF (reference sequence).

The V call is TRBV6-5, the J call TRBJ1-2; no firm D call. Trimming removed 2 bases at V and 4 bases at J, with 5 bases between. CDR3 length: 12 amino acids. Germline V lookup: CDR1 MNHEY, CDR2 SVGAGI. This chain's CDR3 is CASSYVSYGYTF. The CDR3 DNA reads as TGTGCCAGCAGTTACGTGAGCTATGGCTACACCTTC.

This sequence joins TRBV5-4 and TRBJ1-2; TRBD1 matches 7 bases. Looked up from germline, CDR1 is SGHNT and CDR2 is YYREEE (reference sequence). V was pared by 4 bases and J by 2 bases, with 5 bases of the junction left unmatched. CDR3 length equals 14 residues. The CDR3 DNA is TGTGCCAGCAGCGGGACAGAGCTGAACTATGGCTACACCTTC. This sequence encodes CASSGTELNYGYTF.

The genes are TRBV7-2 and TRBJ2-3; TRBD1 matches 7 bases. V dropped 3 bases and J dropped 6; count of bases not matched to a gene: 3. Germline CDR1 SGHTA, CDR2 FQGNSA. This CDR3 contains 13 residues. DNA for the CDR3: TGTGCCAGCAGCTTCAGGGGGACGGATACGCAGTATTTT. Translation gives CASSFRGTDTQYF.

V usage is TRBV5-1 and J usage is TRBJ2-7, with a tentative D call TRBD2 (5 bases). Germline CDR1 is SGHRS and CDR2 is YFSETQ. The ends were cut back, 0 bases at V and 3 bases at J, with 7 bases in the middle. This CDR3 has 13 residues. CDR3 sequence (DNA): TGCGCCAGCAGCTTGGACCGGGACTACGAGCAGTACTTC. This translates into CASSLDRDYEQYF.

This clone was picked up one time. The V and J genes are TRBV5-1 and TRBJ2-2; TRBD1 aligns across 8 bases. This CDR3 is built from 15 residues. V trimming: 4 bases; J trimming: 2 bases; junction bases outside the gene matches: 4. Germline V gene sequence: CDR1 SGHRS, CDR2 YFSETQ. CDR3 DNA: TGCGCCAGCAGCACGGGACAGGCTAACACCGGGGAGCTGTTTTTT. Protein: CASSTGQANTGELFF.

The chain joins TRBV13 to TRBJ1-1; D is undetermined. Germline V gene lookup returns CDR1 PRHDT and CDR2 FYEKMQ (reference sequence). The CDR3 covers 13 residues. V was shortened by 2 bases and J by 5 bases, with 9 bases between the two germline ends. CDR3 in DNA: TGTGCCAGCAGCTTACTGGAGGGTACTGAAGCTTTCTTT. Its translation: CASSLLEGTEAFF.

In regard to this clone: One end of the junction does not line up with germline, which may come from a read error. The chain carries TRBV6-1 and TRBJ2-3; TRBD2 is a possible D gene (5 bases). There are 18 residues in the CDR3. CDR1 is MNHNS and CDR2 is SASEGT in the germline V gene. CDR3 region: CASSEGRPGLEIPDTQSF. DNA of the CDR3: TGTGCCAGCAGTGAAGGGAGGCCGGGCCTAGAAATTCCAGATACGCAGTCTTTT.

DNA for the CDR3: TGTGCCAGCAGTGCTCATAGGCTGGGCAGCTATGGCTACACCTTC. Translated, it gives CASSAHRLGSYGYTF. The chain couples TRBV27 to TRBJ1-2; D is unclear. V lost 5 bases and J 4 bases, leaving 17 bases between the germline ends. CDR1 and CDR2 from the germline V gene are MNHEY and SMNVEV (reference sequence). The CDR3 covers 15 residues.

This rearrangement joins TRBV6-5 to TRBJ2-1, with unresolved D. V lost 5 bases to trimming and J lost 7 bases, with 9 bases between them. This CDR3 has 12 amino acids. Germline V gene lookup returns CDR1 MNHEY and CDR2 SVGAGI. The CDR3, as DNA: TGTGCCAGCAGTACCTCAGGTAATGAGCAGTTCTTC. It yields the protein CASSTSGNEQFF.